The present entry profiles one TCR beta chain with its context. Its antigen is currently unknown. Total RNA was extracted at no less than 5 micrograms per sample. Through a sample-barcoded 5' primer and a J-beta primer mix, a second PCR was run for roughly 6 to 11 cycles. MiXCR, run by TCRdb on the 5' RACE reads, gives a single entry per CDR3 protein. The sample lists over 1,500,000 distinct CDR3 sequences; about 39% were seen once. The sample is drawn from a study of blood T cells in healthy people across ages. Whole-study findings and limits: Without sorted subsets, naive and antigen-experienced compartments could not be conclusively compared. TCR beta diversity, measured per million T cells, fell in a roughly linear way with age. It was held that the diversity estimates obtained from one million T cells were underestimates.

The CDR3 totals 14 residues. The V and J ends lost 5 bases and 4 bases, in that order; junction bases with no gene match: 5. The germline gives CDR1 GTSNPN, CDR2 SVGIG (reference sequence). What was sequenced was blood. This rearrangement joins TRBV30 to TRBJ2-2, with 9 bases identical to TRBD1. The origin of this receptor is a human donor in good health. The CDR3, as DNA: TGTGCCTGGGAGGAGACAGGGGGCACCGGGGAGCTGTTTTTT. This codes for CAWEETGGTGELFF.